One sample yielded the 27 T cell receptor beta chains listed below, sequenced in a study of shared clonotypes between healthy human individuals. TCRdb keeps only in-frame clones here, not all; method: immunoSEQ multiplex PCR. The sample lists a few million clones, over 85% occurring once. The sample was naive CD4+ T cells sorted from blood. Subset indicated: CD45RA+ positively selected. Source of these receptors: a young man in good health.

This clone was observed a single time. Other DNA sequences of this sample code for an identical CDR3. V is TRBV10-3 and J is TRBJ2-7; TRBD1 might be the D (5 bases). CDR1 and CDR2 from the germline V gene are ENHRY and SYGVKD. This CDR3 has 13 residues. V was clipped by 5 bases and J by 2 bases, with 10 bases between them. CDR3 residues: CAISLDSTYEQYF. CDR3 DNA: TGTGCCATCAGTCTCGACAGTACCTACGAGCAGTACTTC.

This chain connects TRBV6-6 to TRBJ2-5, with D unclear. Trimming removed 5 bases at V and 11 bases at J, with 15 bases between. The CDR3 spans 12 residues. CDR1 MNHNY and CDR2 SVGAGI come from the germline V gene (reference sequence). The DNA of the CDR3 is TGTGCCAGCAGTCCACCTCAGACACCACAGTACTTC. Translated: CASSPPQTPQYF.

This clone was seen just once. The chain carries TRBV28 and TRBJ1-5; 11 nucleotides line up with TRBD1. V dropped 5 bases and J dropped 7; count of bases not matched to a gene: 7. The germline V gene encodes CDR1 MDHEN and CDR2 SYDVKM. The CDR3 spans 15 residues. Here the CDR3 reads CASSRTGGEEQPQHF. The DNA of the CDR3 is TGTGCCAGCAGTAGGACAGGGGGCGAGGAGCAGCCCCAGCATTTT.

V is TRBV18 and J is TRBJ1-4; D call uncertain. Germline CDR1 is KGHSH and CDR2 is LQKENI. This CDR3 region has 15 residues. V shed 4 bases and J shed 2 bases, with 11 bases lying between them. CDR3 loop: CASSLTTVTNEKLFF. The CDR3 bases are TGTGCCAGCTCACTGACGACGGTCACTAATGAAAAACTGTTTTTT.

The V gene is TRBV28, the J gene TRBJ2-5, with D possibly being TRBD1 or TRBD2 (5 bases each). Trimming removed 7 bases from V and 4 bases from J, with 13 bases in between. The germline V gene encodes CDR1 MDHEN and CDR2 SYDVKM. The CDR3 contains 13 residues. CDR3 loop: CASTFGGGETQYF. The CDR3 DNA reads as TGTGCCAGCACCTTTGGGGGTGGAGAGACCCAGTACTTC.

This sequence joins TRBV11-1 and TRBJ2-5; D not resolved. Germline values: CDR1 SGHAT, CDR2 FQDESV (reference sequence). V lost 8 bases and J 0 bases, leaving 4 bases between the germline ends. This CDR3 spans 11 amino acids. Here the CDR3 reads CASGDQETQYF. CDR3 nucleotides: TGTGCCAGCGGAGACCAAGAGACCCAGTACTTC.

The chain has TRBV19 and TRBJ1-1; D gene uncertain. The germline V gene has CDR1 LNHDA and CDR2 SQIVND (reference sequence). The V end lost 2 bases, the J end lost 5 bases, and 9 bases lay between the germline ends. CDR3 length equals 13 residues. In DNA form, the CDR3 reads TGTGCCAGTAGTATATCCAGGTGGACTGAAGCTTTCTTT. Translated, it gives CASSISRWTEAFF.

The chain combines TRBV10-3 with TRBJ2-3, with 7 bases fitting TRBD1. V gave up 6 bases and J gave up 0 bases; unmatched junction bases: 0. CDR3 length equals 13 residues. CDR1 ENHRY and CDR2 SYGVKD come from the germline V gene. CDR3 nucleotide sequence: TGTGCCATCAGGGGACAGAGCACAGATACGCAGTATTTT. Its protein is CAIRGQSTDTQYF.

J is TRBJ2-3 and V is TRBV5-1; D unclear. The V end lost 4 bases, the J end lost 3 bases, and 9 bases lay between the germline ends. The CDR3 totals 13 residues. Per the germline V gene, CDR1 is SGHRS and CDR2 is YFSETQ. CDR3 amino acids: CASSQLGTDTQYF. In DNA form, the CDR3 reads TGCGCCAGCAGCCAGCTCGGGACAGATACGCAGTATTTT.

The chain is built from TRBV10-1 and TRBJ2-7; 8 positions match TRBD2. The CDR3 length is 16 residues. V shed 2 bases, J shed 6 bases, and the junction held 12 bases outside the gene matches. CDR1 and CDR2 (germline): WNHNN, SYGVQD (reference sequence). CDR3 coding DNA: TGCGCCAGCAGTGAGAAGTTCACTAGCGGAACCCCCGAGCAGTACTTC. It translates to CASSEKFTSGTPEQYF.

This clone was detected only once. V is TRBV10-3 and J is TRBJ2-1, with 9 bases that match TRBD2. The CDR3 contains 17 residues. CDR1 and CDR2 from the germline V gene are ENHRY and SYGVKD. J was trimmed by 3 bases and V by 6 bases; bases with no gene match: 12. The CDR3 reads CAISNDVAGAVYNEQFF. As DNA, the CDR3 is TGTGCCATCAGCAACGACGTAGCGGGAGCCGTCTACAATGAGCAGTTCTTC.

The chain joins TRBV30 to TRBJ1-5; possibly TRBD1 for D (6 bases). From germline, CDR1 is GTSNPN and CDR2 SVGIG (reference sequence). This CDR3 contains 15 residues. Deletions cut 3 bases from V and 4 bases from J, with 16 bases between. The CDR3 bases are TGTGCCTGGAGCTCTCAAGGGGGGCCGAATCAGCCCCAGCATTTT. This sequence encodes CAWSSQGGPNQPQHF.

J is TRBJ2-1 and V is TRBV15, with D perhaps assigned TRBD1 or TRBD2 (5 bases each). Trimming took off 0 bases at V and 10 bases at J, with 7 bases between the two ends. This CDR3 contains 12 residues. Germline V gene sequence: CDR1 LNHNV, CDR2 YYDKDF (reference sequence). For the CDR3, the DNA is TGTGCCACCAGCAGAGACGGGACCGAGCAGTTCTTC. It yields the protein CATSRDGTEQFF.

The chain employs TRBV6-1 and TRBJ2-4, with TRBD2 identical over 13 bases. The germline gives CDR1 MNHNS, CDR2 SASEGT. There are 14 residues in the CDR3. V lost 3 bases, J lost 12 bases, and 5 bases stayed unmatched. CDR3 protein: CASSELLAGGSQYF. CDR3 coding DNA: TGTGCCAGCAGTGAGCTACTAGCGGGGGGGTCTCAGTACTTC.

This clone appeared a single time. The gene calls are TRBV29-1 and TRBJ2-7; D remains unclear. The CDR3 totals 13 residues. V was shortened by 4 bases and J by 7 bases, with 17 bases between the two germline ends. Germline values: CDR1 SQVTM, CDR2 ANQGSEA. The chain's CDR3 is CSVVGQALREQYF. CDR3 sequence (DNA): TGCAGCGTTGTAGGGCAAGCCCTAAGAGAGCAGTACTTC.

The chain carries TRBV4-1 and TRBJ2-3; D uncertain. Germline V lookup: CDR1 MGHRA, CDR2 YSYEKL. This CDR3 comprises 13 residues. V was cut by 1 base and J by 6 bases, with 8 bases left in between. The DNA of the CDR3 is TGCGCCAGCAGCCAAGCAAGGTTGGATACGCAGTATTTT. It specifies CASSQARLDTQYF.

The V gene is TRBV5-4, the J gene TRBJ2-1; 11 nucleotides match TRBD2. The V and J ends lost 0 bases and 4 bases, in that order; junction bases with no gene match: 3. Germline CDR1 is SGHNT and CDR2 is YYREEE (reference sequence). The CDR3 is 16 amino acids. The CDR3 here is CASSLAGTSGYNEQFF. The CDR3 nucleotides are TGTGCCAGCAGCTTGGCTGGGACTAGCGGTTACAATGAGCAGTTCTTC.

Of note for this clone: Other nucleotide sequences in the sample specify the same CDR3. The J gene is TRBJ2-5, the V gene TRBV2, with a weak D call TRBD2 (5 bases). Germline V gives CDR1 SNHLY, CDR2 FYNNEI. The CDR3 is 13 residues long. The V and J ends lost 4 bases and 2 bases respectively, with 8 bases between them. CDR3: CASSGEGQETQYF. The CDR3 DNA sequence: TGTGCCAGCAGTGGTGAGGGTCAAGAGACCCAGTACTTC.

The CDR3 here is CSVVTQGRTQYF. CDR3 DNA: TGCAGCGTTGTGACACAGGGACGGACCCAGTACTTC. This chain links TRBV29-1 with TRBJ2-5; a weak D match, TRBD1 (6 bases). Between the trimmed V and J ends, which lost 4 bases and 7 bases, there was a span of 13 bases. CDR1 SQVTM and CDR2 ANQGSEA come from the germline V gene. The CDR3 spans 12 residues. The full variable domain, completed using reference TRBV29-1 and TRBJ2-5, is SAVISQKPSRDICQRGTSLTIQCQVDSQVTMMFWYRQQPGQSLTLIATANQGSEATYESGFVIDKFPISRPNLTFSTLTVSNMSPEDSSIYLCSVVTQGRTQYFGPGTRLLVL.

This sequence joins TRBV27 and TRBJ1-4; no firm D call. The CDR3 has 14 residues. V was pared by 0 bases and J by 5 bases, with 7 bases between. Germline CDR1 reads MNHEY; CDR2 reads SMNVEV (reference sequence). The CDR3 bases are TGTGCCAGCAGTTTATCGAGCAAGAATGAAAAACTGTTTTTT. This encodes CASSLSSKNEKLFF.

V and J are TRBV4-1 and TRBJ2-3; 9 nucleotides agree with TRBD1. The V gene's germline CDR1 is MGHRA and CDR2 YSYEKL. The CDR3 has 15 residues. V lost 7 bases, J lost 2 bases, and 7 bases stayed unmatched. CDR3 sequence reads: CASTRTGALTDTQYF. The CDR3 nucleotides read TGCGCCAGCACCCGGACAGGGGCGCTCACAGATACGCAGTATTTT.

This chain connects TRBV19 to TRBJ1-2; D may be TRBD1 (6 bases). The CDR3 contains 14 residues. V dropped 4 bases and J dropped 2 bases, with 11 bases sitting between them. Germline lookup yields CDR1 LNHDA and CDR2 SQIVND (reference sequence). In DNA form, the CDR3 reads TGTGCCAGTAGTAAATTGGACAGCAACTATGGCTACACCTTC. Translated, it gives CASSKLDSNYGYTF.

The genes are TRBV28 and TRBJ1-6; D gene unclear. V gave up 4 bases and J gave up 13 bases, with 14 bases separating them. The CDR3 is 13 amino acids. Germline V CDR1 and CDR2: MDHEN, SYDVKM. CDR3 residues: CASSSGGKGPLHF. CDR3 bases: TGTGCCAGCAGTTCGGGCGGGAAAGGGCCCCTCCACTTT.

The V and J genes are TRBV19 and TRBJ1-6, with 7 nucleotides matching TRBD1. With 7 bases clipped from V and 5 bases from J, the junction kept 8 bases outside the gene matches. CDR3 size: 15 residues. Germline loops: CDR1 LNHDA, CDR2 SQIVND (reference sequence). Here the CDR3 reads CASNSPDRDNSPLHF. In nucleotides, the CDR3 is TGTGCCAGTAACTCACCCGACAGGGATAATTCACCCCTCCACTTT.

The V call is TRBV5-4, the J call TRBJ2-5, with no clear D. V gave up 0 bases and J gave up 1 base, with 7 bases separating them. Germline V gene lookup returns CDR1 SGHNT and CDR2 YYREEE (reference sequence). The CDR3 spans 14 residues. CDR3 coding DNA: TGTGCCAGCAGCTTGGTTGCCAGCCAAGAGACCCAGTACTTC. This translates into CASSLVASQETQYF.

As regards this clone: Additional DNA sequences in this sample encode the identical CDR3. This CDR3 is CASSLRGGSTDTQYF. Written as DNA, the CDR3 is TGCGCCAGCAGCTTGAGGGGGGGCAGCACAGATACGCAGTATTTT. This chain connects TRBV5-1 to TRBJ2-3, with TRBD2 as a possible D gene (7 bases). This CDR3 contains 15 residues. Germline assignment: CDR1 SGHRS and CDR2 YFSETQ. V was pared by 1 base and J by 0 bases, with 9 bases between.

The chain combines TRBV5-4 with TRBJ2-5; 9 nucleotides agree with TRBD1. The assigned J gene may be wrong: the sequence end matches TRBJ2-7 better. The CDR3 is made up of 14 amino acids. CDR1 and CDR2 (germline): SGHNT, YYREEE (reference sequence). The CDR3: CASSLEGQGREQYF. In nucleotides, the CDR3 is TGTGCCAGCAGCTTGGAGGGACAGGGCCGCGAGCAGTACTTC.